This T cell receptor beta chain was captured by sequencing in a study of shared clonotypes between healthy human individuals. General observations from the study: Generation probabilities were higher for clonotypes shared across all four sorted-subset donors than for unshared ones.

Notes on this clone: Its antigen is unidentified.

V dropped 5 bases and J dropped 1 base, with 14 bases sitting between them. The CDR3 loop spans 15 amino acids. Germline lookup yields CDR1 MNHEY and CDR2 SVGAGI. Genomic DNA belonging to each subset was distributed in equal measure over several immunoSEQ plates. Here immunoSEQ multiplex PCR was the method, and the copy in TCRdb shows in-frame clones only, minus some. The sample yields 2,500,000 or so clones, 85% to 95% seen once. The sequence came from a man aged 18 to 30 in good health. The sample consisted of naive CD4+ T cells sorted from blood. The subset was: CD45RA+ positively selected. This chain links TRBV6-5 with TRBJ1-1; D remains unclear. CDR3 DNA: TGTGCCAGCAGTAGTCCCGGTCTGGGGAACACTGAAGCTTTCTTT. Amino acids: CASSSPGLGNTEAFF.